The sequence of this T cell receptor (beta chain) was determined in a study of T cell responses to AZD1222 COVID-19 vaccine. Germline loops: CDR1 MNHEY, CDR2 SVGAGI. The CDR3 loop spans 14 amino acids. The V end lost 7 bases, the J end lost 0 bases, and 12 bases lay between the germline ends. Only in-frame clones appear in the TCRdb table, and some are missing; sequencing was by immunoSEQ multiplex PCR. The table has some 170,000 clones, about 89% seen once. The sample here was peripheral blood, taken on day 0 of AZD1222 vaccination. This TCR was sampled from an adult in good health. This rearrangement joins TRBV6-5 to TRBJ1-1, with D unresolved. The CDR3 here is CASIRRELNTEAFF. The CDR3 coding sequence is TGTGCCAGCATTAGAAGGGAATTGAACACTGAAGCTTTCTTT.